The 25 T cell receptor beta chains below come from one sample, sequenced in a study of blood T cell repertoires in COVID-19. Repertoires were generated with immunoSEQ multiplex PCR, while TCRdb's copy carries only in-frame clones and drops some. The profile shows about 280,000 clones, 83% of them singletons. Material for sequencing was peripheral blood. The receptor set was obtained from a woman aged 50 to 65 who had recovered from COVID-19.

This chain connects TRBV19 to TRBJ1-6; possibly TRBD1 for D (5 bases). The CDR3 is 15 residues long. Trimming shortened V by 7 bases and J by 4 bases, and 14 bases separated the two germline ends. Germline assignment: CDR1 LNHDA and CDR2 SQIVND (reference sequence). The CDR3 nucleotides read TGTGCCAGTAATGACAGAGCGGGATATAATTCACCCCTCCACTTT. The encoded protein is CASNDRAGYNSPLHF.

This chain uses TRBV18 with TRBJ1-2; a possible D gene is TRBD1 (5 bases). Germline CDR1 and CDR2: KGHSH and LQKENI. This CDR3 is 14 amino acids long. Trimming took 3 bases from V and 6 from J, leaving 14 bases between them. CDR3 sequence: CASSPTGPKDGYTF. The CDR3 coding sequence is TGTGCCAGCTCACCTACAGGACCAAAGGATGGCTACACCTTC.

The CDR3 loop is CAWSFIENSPLHF. CDR3 DNA: TGTGCCTGGAGTTTTATCGAGAATTCACCCCTCCACTTT. The rearrangement joins TRBV30 to TRBJ1-6; no clear D gene. V was pared by 2 bases and J by 7 bases, with 9 bases between. In germline, CDR1 is GTSNPN, CDR2 SVGIG (reference sequence). The CDR3 consists of 13 residues.

This clone showed up just once. The chain is built from TRBV28 and TRBJ1-2, with 7 bases identical to TRBD1. CDR1 is MDHEN and CDR2 is SYDVKM in the germline V gene. CDR3 size: 14 residues. V lost 5 bases and J lost 5; bases outside the gene matches: 8. The CDR3 sequence: CASSVSDRAYGYTF. CDR3 nucleotide sequence: TGTGCCAGCAGTGTATCCGACAGGGCTTATGGCTACACCTTC.

The genes are TRBV7-2 and TRBJ2-7, with D perhaps matching TRBD2 (7 bases). CDR3 size: 14 residues. The germline V gene has CDR1 SGHTA and CDR2 FQGNSA. V gave up 5 bases and J gave up 3 bases, with 14 bases separating them. The CDR3 spells CASSRGGSYYEQYF. DNA of the CDR3: TGTGCCAGCAGCAGGGGGGGCAGTTACTACGAGCAGTACTTC.

This rearrangement joins TRBV15 to TRBJ1-2, with 7 bases lining up with TRBD1. Germline V gives CDR1 LNHNV, CDR2 YYDKDF (reference sequence). V gave up 0 bases and J gave up 4 bases; unmatched junction bases: 5. The CDR3 runs 15 residues. As DNA, the CDR3 is TGTGCCACCAGCAGAGAACAGGGGCTGCGCTATGGCTACACCTTC. This sequence encodes CATSREQGLRYGYTF.

The chain recombines TRBV4-2 with TRBJ1-2; 9 bases map to TRBD1. CDR1 LGHNA and CDR2 YNFKEQ come from the germline V gene. V shed 2 bases and J 8 bases; nucleotides not matched to a gene: 9. The CDR3 sequence is 15 residues long. Here the CDR3 reads CASSQRSGTGQGYTF. The CDR3 region has the DNA TGTGCCAGCAGCCAAAGGTCCGGGACAGGGCAGGGCTACACCTTC.

This clone was detected once. This chain uses TRBV19 with TRBJ2-1, with D unresolved. V was shortened by 10 bases and J by 6 bases, with 13 bases between the two germline ends. The CDR3 runs 12 residues. Per germline, CDR1 LNHDA and CDR2 SQIVND (reference sequence). For the CDR3, the DNA is TGTGCCACCCAGGCTGGGTTCAATGAGCAGTTCTTC. It is translated as CATQAGFNEQFF.

The chain uses TRBV29-1 and TRBJ2-5; TRBD2 is a possible D gene (6 bases). The ends were cut back, 3 bases at V and 6 bases at J, with 14 bases in the middle. The CDR3 covers 13 residues. In germline, CDR1 is SQVTM, CDR2 ANQGSEA. The CDR3 DNA follows: TGCAGCGTTGATGAGATGCGGGGACAGACCCAGTACTTC. Protein sequence: CSVDEMRGQTQYF.

This sequence joins TRBV5-1 and TRBJ2-5; 9 bases are a match to TRBD2. V was clipped by 3 bases and J by 5 bases; unmatched bases: 8. This CDR3 has 15 amino acids. The germline gives CDR1 SGHRS, CDR2 YFSETQ. Here the CDR3 DNA reads TGCGCCAGCAGCTCGTTAGCGGCGGGGGGGGAGACCCAGTACTTC. It translates to CASSSLAAGGETQYF. The full variable domain, completed using reference TRBV5-1 and TRBJ2-5, is KAGVTQTPRYLIKTRGQQVTLSCSPISGHRSVSWYQQTPGQGLQFLFEYFSETQRNKGNFPGRFSGRQFSNSRSEMNVSTLELGDSALYLCASSSLAAGGETQYFGPGTRLLVL.

This sequence joins TRBV7-9 and TRBJ2-2; 7 nucleotides match TRBD2. J lost 0 bases, V lost 9 bases, and 4 bases had no gene match. The CDR3 has 14 amino acids. Germline assignment: CDR1 SEHNR and CDR2 FQNEAQ (reference sequence). The CDR3: CASPLAANTGELFF. The CDR3 DNA reads TGTGCCAGTCCTCTAGCGGCGAACACCGGGGAGCTGTTTTTT. The full variable domain, with the rest looked up from reference TRBV7-9 and TRBJ2-2, is DTGVSQNPRHKITKRGQNVTFRCDPISEHNRLYWYRQTLGQGPEFLTYFQNEAQLEKSRLLSDRFSAERPKGSFSTLEIQRTEQGDSAMYLCASPLAANTGELFFGEGSRLTVL.

The chain uses TRBV6-1 and TRBJ1-5, with 7 bases identical to TRBD1. Looked up from germline, CDR1 is MNHNS and CDR2 is SASEGT. The CDR3 consists of 18 residues. Trimming at V came to 2 bases and at J to 6 bases, leaving 16 bases not matched to a gene. CDR3 residues: CASSETFIVRGLSQPQHF. The CDR3 DNA is TGTGCCAGCAGTGAAACGTTCATTGTGAGGGGGCTTTCTCAGCCCCAGCATTTT.

The chain uses TRBV5-6 and TRBJ1-2; 10 nucleotides line up with TRBD1. Germline CDR1 is SGHDT and CDR2 is YYEEEE. This CDR3 contains 15 residues. J gave up 3 bases and V 1 base, and 3 bases lay outside the gene matches. The CDR3 DNA is TGTGCCAGCAGCTTGACCGGGACAGGGGACTATGGCTACACCTTC. It is translated as CASSLTGTGDYGYTF.

This clone appeared a few times. The chain links TRBV25-1 to TRBJ1-5, with D possibly being TRBD1 (6 bases). CDR1 and CDR2 (germline): MGHDK, SYGVNS. V lost 5 bases to trimming and J lost 6 bases, with 14 bases between them. The CDR3 is made up of 14 amino acids. The CDR3 bases are TGTGCCAGCAGTCAACAGGGACGGGGTCAGCCCCAGCATTTT. It is translated as CASSQQGRGQPQHF.

The genes are TRBV27 and TRBJ1-1, with D unclear. CDR1 is MNHEY and CDR2 is SMNVEV in the germline V gene (reference sequence). V shed 3 bases and J shed 1 base, with 9 bases lying between them. This CDR3 has 14 amino acids. CDR3 sequence: CASSFGQKNTEAFF. Written as DNA, the CDR3 is TGTGCCAGCAGTTTTGGGCAAAAGAACACTGAAGCTTTCTTT.

This chain joins TRBV7-9 and TRBJ1-2, with TRBD1 as a possible D gene (5 bases). V was pared by 5 bases and J by 7 bases, with 14 bases between. The germline CDR1 and CDR2 sequences are SEHNR and FQNEAQ (reference sequence). This CDR3 spans 13 amino acids. The CDR3 DNA reads as TGTGCCAGCAGCCCCGACAGCACGAGTGGCTACACCTTC. Amino acid sequence: CASSPDSTSGYTF. The whole variable domain, remainder taken from reference TRBV7-9 and TRBJ1-2, is DTGVSQNPRHKITKRGQNVTFRCDPISEHNRLYWYRQTLGQGPEFLTYFQNEAQLEKSRLLSDRFSAERPKGSFSTLEIQRTEQGDSAMYLCASSPDSTSGYTFGSGTRLTVV.

The rearrangement links TRBV15 to TRBJ2-1, with 8 positions matching TRBD2. The CDR3 has 16 amino acids. Germline V lookup: CDR1 LNHNV, CDR2 YYDKDF (reference sequence). Trimming at V came to 4 bases and at J to 0 bases, leaving 5 bases not matched to a gene. The CDR3 nucleotides read TGTGCCACCAGCACCCCCGGGACTAGCTCCTACAATGAGCAGTTCTTC. Translation gives CATSTPGTSSYNEQFF.

V and J are TRBV27 and TRBJ1-6; 8 nucleotides line up with TRBD1. The CDR3 sequence is 14 residues long. The J segment lost 7 bases and the V segment lost 5 bases, leaving 4 bases of the junction unmatched. CDR1 MNHEY and CDR2 SMNVEV come from the germline V gene (reference sequence). The CDR3 bases are TGTGCCAGCAGTGTGGACAGGGTAAATTCACCCCTCCACTTT. The encoded protein is CASSVDRVNSPLHF.

The rearrangement links TRBV10-3 to TRBJ1-2, with D perhaps TRBD1 (5 bases). V dropped 5 bases and J dropped 8 bases, with 18 bases sitting between them. Germline V gene sequence: CDR1 ENHRY, CDR2 SYGVKD. This CDR3 has 14 amino acids. In DNA form, the CDR3 reads TGTGCCATCAGTCCGGGACTCACCTTGGAGGGCTACACCTTC. The encoded protein is CAISPGLTLEGYTF.

V is TRBV5-1 and J is TRBJ2-1; 8 positions agree with TRBD1. Germline values: CDR1 SGHRS, CDR2 YFSETQ. Trimming at V came to 4 bases and at J to 9 bases, leaving 9 bases not matched to a gene. The CDR3 sequence is 14 residues long. The CDR3 nucleotides read TGCGCCAGCAGCCCGGACAGGGAGGTGGGTGAGCAGTTCTTC. Translation: CASSPDREVGEQFF.

This clone was seen just once. The chain combines TRBV4-3 with TRBJ2-3, with 12 positions matching TRBD2. The CDR3 consists of 18 residues. V shed 2 bases, J shed 6 bases, and the junction held 12 bases outside the gene matches. CDR1 is LGHNA and CDR2 is YSLEER in the germline V gene. CDR3: CASSQSSGRAPKGDTQYF. Here the CDR3 DNA reads TGCGCCAGCAGCCAATCTAGCGGGAGGGCCCCGAAGGGTGATACGCAGTATTTT.

The chain joins TRBV5-4 to TRBJ2-7; D call uncertain. The germline V gene encodes CDR1 SGHNT and CDR2 YYREEE (reference sequence). The CDR3 is 14 residues long. The ends were cut back, 0 bases at V and 2 bases at J, with 9 bases in the middle. CDR3 coding DNA: TGTGCCAGCAGCTTGGCCGCAGGAACCTACGAGCAGTACTTC. Amino acids: CASSLAAGTYEQYF.

The genes are TRBV4-3 and TRBJ1-1; D gene unclear. The CDR3 loop spans 15 amino acids. Between the trimmed V and J ends, which lost 0 bases and 4 bases, there was a span of 12 bases. Germline values: CDR1 LGHNA, CDR2 YSLEER. The CDR3 sequence is CASSQESALGTEAFF. Here the CDR3 DNA reads TGCGCCAGCAGCCAAGAGTCGGCTCTAGGCACTGAAGCTTTCTTT.

The rearrangement uses TRBV28 and TRBJ1-2; tentatively, D is TRBD1 (6 bases). This CDR3 has 18 residues. Germline CDR1 and CDR2: MDHEN and SYDVKM. V was trimmed by 3 bases and J by 0 bases, leaving 20 bases between them. CDR3 DNA sequence: TGTGCCAGCAGTTTCTTAACGTTTACGGACAGAGCTAACTATGGCTACACCTTC. Its translation: CASSFLTFTDRANYGYTF.

The chain carries TRBV9 and TRBJ2-3; D gene ambiguous. Trimming pared 2 bases from V and 2 bases from J, leaving 12 bases between. The length of the CDR3 is 15 residues. Germline CDR1 reads SGDLS; CDR2 reads YYNGEE. The CDR3 loop reads CASSVTPDHTDTQYF. The CDR3 DNA follows: TGTGCCAGCAGCGTGACACCCGATCACACAGATACGCAGTATTTT.